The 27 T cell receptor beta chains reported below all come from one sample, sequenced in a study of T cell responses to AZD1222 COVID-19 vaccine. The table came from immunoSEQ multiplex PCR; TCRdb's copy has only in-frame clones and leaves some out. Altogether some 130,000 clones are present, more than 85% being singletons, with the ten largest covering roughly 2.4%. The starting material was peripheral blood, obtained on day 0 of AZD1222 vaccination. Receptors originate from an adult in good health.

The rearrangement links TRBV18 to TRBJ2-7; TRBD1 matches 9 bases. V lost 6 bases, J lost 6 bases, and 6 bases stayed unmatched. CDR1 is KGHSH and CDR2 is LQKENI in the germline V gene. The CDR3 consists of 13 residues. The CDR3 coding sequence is TGTGCCAGCTCCCGGGACAGGGTGAGCGAGCAGTACTTC. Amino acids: CASSRDRVSEQYF.

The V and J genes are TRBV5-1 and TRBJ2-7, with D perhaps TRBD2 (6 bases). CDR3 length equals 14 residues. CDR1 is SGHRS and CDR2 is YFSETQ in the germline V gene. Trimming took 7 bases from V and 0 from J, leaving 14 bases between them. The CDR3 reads CASAGRGGSYEQYF. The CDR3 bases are TGCGCCAGCGCGGGGCGCGGCGGCTCCTACGAGCAGTACTTC.

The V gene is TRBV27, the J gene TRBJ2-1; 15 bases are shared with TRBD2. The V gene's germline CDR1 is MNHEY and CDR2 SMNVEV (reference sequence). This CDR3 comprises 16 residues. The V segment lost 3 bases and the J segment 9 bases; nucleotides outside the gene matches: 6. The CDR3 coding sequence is TGTGCCAGCAGTTTTGGACTAGCGGGAGGGCCTAGTGAGCAGTTCTTC. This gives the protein CASSFGLAGGPSEQFF.

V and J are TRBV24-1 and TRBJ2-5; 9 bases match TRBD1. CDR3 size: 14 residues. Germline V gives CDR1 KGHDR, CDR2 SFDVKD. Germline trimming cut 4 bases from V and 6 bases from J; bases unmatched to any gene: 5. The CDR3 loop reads CATSDRDREKTQYF. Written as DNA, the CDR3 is TGTGCCACCAGTGACAGGGACAGGGAAAAGACCCAGTACTTC.

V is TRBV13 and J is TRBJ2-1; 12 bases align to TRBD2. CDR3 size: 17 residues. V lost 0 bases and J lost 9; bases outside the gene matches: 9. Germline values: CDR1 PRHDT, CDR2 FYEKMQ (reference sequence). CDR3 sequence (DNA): TGTGCCAGCAGCTTAGGGCCCCTAGCGGGAGGGCGCAGTGAGCAGTTCTTC. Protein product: CASSLGPLAGGRSEQFF. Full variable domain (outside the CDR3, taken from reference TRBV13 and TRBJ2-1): AAGVIQSPRHLIKEKRETATLKCYPIPRHDTVYWYQQGPGQDPQFLISFYEKMQSDKGSIPDRFSAQQFSDYHSELNMSSLELGDSALYFCASSLGPLAGGRSEQFFGPGTRLTVL.

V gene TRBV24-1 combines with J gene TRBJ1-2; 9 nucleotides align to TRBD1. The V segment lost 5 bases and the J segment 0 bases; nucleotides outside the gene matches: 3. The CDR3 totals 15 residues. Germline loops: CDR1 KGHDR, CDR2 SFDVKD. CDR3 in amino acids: CATSGGTGSNYGYTF. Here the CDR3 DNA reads TGTGCCACCAGTGGGGGGACAGGGTCTAACTATGGCTACACCTTC.

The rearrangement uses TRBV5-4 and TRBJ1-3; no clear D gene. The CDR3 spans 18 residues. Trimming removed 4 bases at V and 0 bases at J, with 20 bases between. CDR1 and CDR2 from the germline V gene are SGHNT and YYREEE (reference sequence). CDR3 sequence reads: CASSPSGRPERSGNTIYF. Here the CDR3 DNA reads TGTGCCAGCAGCCCCTCCGGACGGCCCGAACGCTCTGGAAACACCATATATTTT.

CDR3 sequence (DNA): TGTGCCAGCAGTTGGCAGGACAGCTACGAGCAGTACTTC. The encoded protein is CASSWQDSYEQYF. This sequence joins TRBV6-8 and TRBJ2-7; D perhaps matches TRBD1 (6 bases). Trimming pared 4 bases from V and 3 bases from J, leaving 10 bases between. The CDR3 totals 13 residues. The germline V gene has CDR1 MNHGY and CDR2 SAAAGT.

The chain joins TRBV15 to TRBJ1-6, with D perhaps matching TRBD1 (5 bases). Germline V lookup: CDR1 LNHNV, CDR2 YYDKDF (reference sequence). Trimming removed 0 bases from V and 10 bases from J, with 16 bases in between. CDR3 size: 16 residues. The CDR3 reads CATSRDGSRVGSPLHF. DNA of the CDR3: TGTGCCACCAGCAGAGATGGATCCAGGGTTGGATCACCCCTCCACTTT.

The CDR3 DNA reads as TGTGCCAGCAGTTTGGGTCTACGCACAGATACGCAGTATTTT. Translating gives CASSLGLRTDTQYF. The chain joins TRBV28 to TRBJ2-3; D is uncertain. This CDR3 is built from 14 residues. In germline, CDR1 is MDHEN, CDR2 SYDVKM. The ends were cut back, 3 bases at V and 1 base at J, with 8 bases in the middle.

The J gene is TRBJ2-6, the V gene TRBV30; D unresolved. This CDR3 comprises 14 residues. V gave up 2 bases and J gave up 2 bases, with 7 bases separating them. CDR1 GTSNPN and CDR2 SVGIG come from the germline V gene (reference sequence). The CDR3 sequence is CAWSRATGANVLTF. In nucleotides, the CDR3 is TGTGCCTGGAGTAGGGCAACTGGGGCCAACGTCCTGACTTTC.

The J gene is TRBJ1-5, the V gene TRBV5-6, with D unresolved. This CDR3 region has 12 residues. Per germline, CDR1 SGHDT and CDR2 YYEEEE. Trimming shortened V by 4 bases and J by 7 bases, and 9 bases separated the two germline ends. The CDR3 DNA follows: TGTGCCAGCAGCCTGGGGTCCCAGCCCCAGCATTTT. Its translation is CASSLGSQPQHF. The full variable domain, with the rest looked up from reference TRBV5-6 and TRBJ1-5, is DAGVTQSPTHLIKTRGQQVTLRCSPKSGHDTVSWYQQALGQGPQFIFQYYEEEERQRGNFPDRFSGHQFPNYSSELNVNALLLGDSALYLCASSLGSQPQHFGDGTRLSIL.

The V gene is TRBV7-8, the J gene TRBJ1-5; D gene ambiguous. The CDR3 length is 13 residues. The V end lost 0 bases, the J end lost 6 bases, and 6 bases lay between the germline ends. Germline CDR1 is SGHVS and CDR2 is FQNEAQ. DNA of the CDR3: TGTGCCAGCAGCTTAGCGCAAGGTCAGCCCCAGCATTTT. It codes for CASSLAQGQPQHF.

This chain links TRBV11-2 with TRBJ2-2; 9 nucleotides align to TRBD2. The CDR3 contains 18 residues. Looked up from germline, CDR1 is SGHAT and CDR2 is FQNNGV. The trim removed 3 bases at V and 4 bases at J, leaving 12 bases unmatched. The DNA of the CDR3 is TGTGCCAGCAGCTTCTCAGTAAATAGCGGGAGCGGCACCGGGGAGCTGTTTTTT. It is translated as CASSFSVNSGSGTGELFF.

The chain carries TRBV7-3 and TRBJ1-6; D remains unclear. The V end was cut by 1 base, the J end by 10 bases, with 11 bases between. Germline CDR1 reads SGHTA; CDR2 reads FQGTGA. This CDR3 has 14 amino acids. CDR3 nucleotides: TGTGCCAGCAGCTTAAATGGTGCGGGATCACCCCTCCACTTT. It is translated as CASSLNGAGSPLHF.

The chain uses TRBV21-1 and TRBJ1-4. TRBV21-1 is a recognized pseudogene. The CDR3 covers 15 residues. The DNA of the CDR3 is TGTGCCAGCAGCAAGCGAGGGGGGTTCGGTGAAAAACTGTTTTTT. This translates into CASSKRGGFGEKLFF.

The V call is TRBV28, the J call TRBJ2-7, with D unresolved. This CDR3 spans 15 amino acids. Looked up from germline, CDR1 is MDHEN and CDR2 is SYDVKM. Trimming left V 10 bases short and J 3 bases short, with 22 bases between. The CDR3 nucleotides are TGTGCCACCACAACCGAGACGGCGCCCCACTACGAGCAGTACTTC. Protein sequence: CATTTETAPHYEQYF.

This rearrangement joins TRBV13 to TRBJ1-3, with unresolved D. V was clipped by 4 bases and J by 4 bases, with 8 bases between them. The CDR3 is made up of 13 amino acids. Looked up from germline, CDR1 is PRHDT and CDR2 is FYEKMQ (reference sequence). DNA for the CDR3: TGTGCCAGCAGCTCGATACAGGGAAACACCATATATTTT. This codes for CASSSIQGNTIYF.

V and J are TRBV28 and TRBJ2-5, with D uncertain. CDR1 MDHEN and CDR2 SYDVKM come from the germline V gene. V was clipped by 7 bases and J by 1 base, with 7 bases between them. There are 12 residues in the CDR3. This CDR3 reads CASNGLQETQYF. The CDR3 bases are TGTGCCAGCAACGGGCTCCAAGAGACCCAGTACTTC.

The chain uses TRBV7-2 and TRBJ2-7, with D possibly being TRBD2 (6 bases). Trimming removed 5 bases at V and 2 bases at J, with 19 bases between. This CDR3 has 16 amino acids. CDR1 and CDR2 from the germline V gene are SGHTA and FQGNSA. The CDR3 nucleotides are TGTGCCAGCAGCCTCGGCGGGGCGCCTGATCCCTACGAGCAGTACTTC. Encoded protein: CASSLGGAPDPYEQYF.

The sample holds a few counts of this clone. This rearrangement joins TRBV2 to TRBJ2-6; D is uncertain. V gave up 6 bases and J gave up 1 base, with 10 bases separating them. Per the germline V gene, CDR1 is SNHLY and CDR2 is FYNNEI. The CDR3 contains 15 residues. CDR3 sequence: CASSLEGSGANVLTF. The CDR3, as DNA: TGTGCCAGCAGCCTAGAAGGTTCTGGGGCCAACGTCCTGACTTTC.

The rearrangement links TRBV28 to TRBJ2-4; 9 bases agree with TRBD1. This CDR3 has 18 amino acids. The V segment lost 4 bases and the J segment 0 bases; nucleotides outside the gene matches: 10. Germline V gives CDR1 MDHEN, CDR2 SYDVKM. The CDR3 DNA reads TGTGCCAGCAGTTCCGGACAGGGGATGGTGCTAGCCAAAAACATTCAGTACTTC. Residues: CASSSGQGMVLAKNIQYF.

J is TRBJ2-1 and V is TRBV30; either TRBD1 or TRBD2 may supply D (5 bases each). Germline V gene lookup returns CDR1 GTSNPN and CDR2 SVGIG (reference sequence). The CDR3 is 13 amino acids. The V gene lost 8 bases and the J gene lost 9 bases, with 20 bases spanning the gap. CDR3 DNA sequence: TGTGCCGAAGGGGACGGAGGCTATGGTGAGCAGTTCTTC. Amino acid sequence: CAEGDGGYGEQFF.

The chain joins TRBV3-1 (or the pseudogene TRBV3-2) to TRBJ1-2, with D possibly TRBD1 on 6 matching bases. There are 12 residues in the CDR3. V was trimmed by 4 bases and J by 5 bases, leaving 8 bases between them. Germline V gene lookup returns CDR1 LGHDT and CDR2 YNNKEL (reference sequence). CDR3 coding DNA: TGTGCCAGCAGCCGACAGGCTTATGGCTACACCTTC. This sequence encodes CASSRQAYGYTF.

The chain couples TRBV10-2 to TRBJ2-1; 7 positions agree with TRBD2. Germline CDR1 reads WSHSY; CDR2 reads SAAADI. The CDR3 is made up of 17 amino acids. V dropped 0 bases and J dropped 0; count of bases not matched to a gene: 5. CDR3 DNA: TGCGCCAGCAGTGAGTCTATGGGCGGGAGCTCCTACAATGAGCAGTTCTTC. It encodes CASSESMGGSSYNEQFF.

The CDR3 region is CASSLALGQTGGYTF. The CDR3 nucleotides read TGTGCCAGCAGCCTCGCCCTGGGACAAACCGGTGGCTACACCTTC. The chain combines TRBV7-9 with TRBJ1-2, with D possibly matching TRBD1 (6 bases). This CDR3 region has 15 residues. V was pared by 5 bases and J by 7 bases, with 20 bases between. Germline V lookup: CDR1 SEHNR, CDR2 FQNEAQ (reference sequence).

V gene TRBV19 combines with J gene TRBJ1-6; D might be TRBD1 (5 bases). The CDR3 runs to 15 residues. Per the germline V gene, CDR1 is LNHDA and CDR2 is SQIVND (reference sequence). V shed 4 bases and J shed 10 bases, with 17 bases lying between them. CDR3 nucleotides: TGTGCCAGTAGTACGGGGACGCGGCTGGGATCACCCCTCCACTTT. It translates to CASSTGTRLGSPLHF. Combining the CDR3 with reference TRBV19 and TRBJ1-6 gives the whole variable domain DGGITQSPKYLFRKEGQNVTLSCEQNLNHDAMYWYRQDPGQGLRLIYYSQIVNDFQKGDIAEGYSVSREKKESFPLTVTSAQKNPTAFYLCASSTGTRLGSPLHFGNGTRLTVT.